Listed below are T cell receptor beta chains from one sample, sequenced in a study of T cells in Graves' hyperthyroidism and ophthalmopathy. Each CDR3 protein gets one entry after TCRdb re-called the multiplex PCR reads with MiXCR. Of approximately 350,000 distinct CDR3 sequences listed, about 15% are singletons. Sequencing input: blood. These TCRs come from a woman aged 55-69 years with Graves' ophthalmopathy. The CDR3 runs from the conserved cysteine through the conserved F or W. A D gene is named only where the DNA matches it firmly. Clone size is shown for a subset of rows, as once, few, many or a class of expanded clone.

v_call	clone_size	d_call	j_call	cdr3_aa	cdr3_nt
TRBV15	-	-	TRBJ1-5	CATSRAGGGSQPQHF	TGTGCCACCAGCAGAGCTGGCGGGGGGAGTCAGCCCCAGCATTTT
TRBV9	-	-	TRBJ1-6	CASSVERGRNSPLHF	TGTGCCAGCAGCGTAGAACGGGGGAGAAATTCACCCCTCCACTTT
TRBV5-1	many	TRBD2	TRBJ2-3	CASSRSGREDADTQYF	TGCGCCAGCAGTCGCAGCGGGAGGGAGGACGCAGATACGCAGTATTTT
TRBV7-3	many	TRBD1	TRBJ2-2	CASSFLQGSPTGELFF	TGTGCCAGCAGCTTTCTACAGGGGTCCCCCACCGGGGAGCTGTTTTTT
TRBV29-1	-	-	TRBJ1-5	CSVAGGYNQPQHF	TGCAGCGTTGCGGGGGGATACAATCAGCCCCAGCATTTT
TRBV27	many	TRBD1	TRBJ2-7	CASMVYRGTYEQYF	TGTGCCAGCATGGTGTACAGGGGAACGTACGAGCAGTACTTC
TRBV7-8	many	-	TRBJ2-7	CASRSQVSYEQYF	TGTGCCAGCAGGTCTCAGGTCTCCTACGAGCAGTACTTC
TRBV18	many	-	TRBJ2-5	CASSAQGWETQYF	TGTGCCAGCTCGGCCCAAGGTTGGGAGACCCAGTACTTC
TRBV28	-	-	TRBJ1-1	CASRSVLNTEAFF	TGTGCCAGCAGATCGGTTTTGAACACTGAAGCTTTCTTT
TRBV2	many	TRBD1	TRBJ2-7	CASSPGQGSSYEQYF	TGTGCCAGCAGTCCGGGACAGGGATCGTCCTACGAGCAGTACTTC
TRBV7-9	many	TRBD2	TRBJ2-1	CASFPRLAGEDEQFF	TGTGCCAGCTTTCCCCGGCTAGCGGGAGAGGATGAGCAGTTCTTC
TRBV20-1	-	-	TRBJ2-3	CSAREFLARSTDTQYF	TGCAGTGCTAGGGAATTTCTAGCGCGGAGCACAGATACGCAGTATTTT
TRBV11-3	-	-	TRBJ2-3	CASNGGEADTQYF	TGTGCCAGCAATGGGGGCGAGGCAGATACGCAGTATTTT
TRBV7-9	few	TRBD1	TRBJ1-2	CASSLRDSFYGYTF	TGTGCCAGCAGCTTACGGGACAGCTTCTATGGCTACACCTTC